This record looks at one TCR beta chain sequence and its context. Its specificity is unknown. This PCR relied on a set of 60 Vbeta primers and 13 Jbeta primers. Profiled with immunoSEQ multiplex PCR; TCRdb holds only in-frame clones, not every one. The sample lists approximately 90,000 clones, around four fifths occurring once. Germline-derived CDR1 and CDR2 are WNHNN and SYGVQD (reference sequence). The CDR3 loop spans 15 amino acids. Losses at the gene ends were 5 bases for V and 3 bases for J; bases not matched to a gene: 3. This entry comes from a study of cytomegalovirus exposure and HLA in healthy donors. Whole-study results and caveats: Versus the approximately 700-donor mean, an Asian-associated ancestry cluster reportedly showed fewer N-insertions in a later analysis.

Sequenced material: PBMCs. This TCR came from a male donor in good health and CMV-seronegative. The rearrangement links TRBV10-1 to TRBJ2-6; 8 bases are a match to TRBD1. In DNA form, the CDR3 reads TGCGCCAGCAGTTCCGGGACAGGTGGGGCCAACGTCCTGACTTTC. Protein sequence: CASSSGTGGANVLTF.